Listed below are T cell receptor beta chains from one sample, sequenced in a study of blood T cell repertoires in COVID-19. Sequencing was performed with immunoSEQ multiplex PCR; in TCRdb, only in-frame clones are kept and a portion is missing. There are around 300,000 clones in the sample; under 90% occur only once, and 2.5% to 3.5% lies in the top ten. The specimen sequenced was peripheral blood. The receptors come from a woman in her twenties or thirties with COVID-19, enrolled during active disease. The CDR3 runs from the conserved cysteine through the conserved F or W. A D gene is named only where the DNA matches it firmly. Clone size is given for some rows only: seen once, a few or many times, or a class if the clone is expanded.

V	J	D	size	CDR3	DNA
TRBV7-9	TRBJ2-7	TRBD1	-	CASSSLPGQGIPYEQYF	TGTGCCAGCAGCTCACTTCCGGGACAGGGGATCCCCTACGAGCAGTACTTC
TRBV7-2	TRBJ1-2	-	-	CASNPGGEGVSYGYTF	TGTGCCAGCAACCCGGGCGGAGAGGGCGTGAGCTATGGCTACACCTTC
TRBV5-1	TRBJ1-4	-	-	CASSLIVGEKLFF	TGCGCCAGCAGCTTAATAGTCGGGGAAAAACTGTTTTTT
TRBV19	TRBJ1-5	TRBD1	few	CASSPRQGSEPQHF	TGTGCCAGCTCACCGCGACAGGGTTCGGAGCCCCAGCATTTT
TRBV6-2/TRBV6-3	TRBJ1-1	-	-	CASSRGLDTEAFF	TGTGCCAGCAGTAGAGGTTTGGACACTGAAGCTTTCTTT
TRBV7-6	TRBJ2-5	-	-	CASSLVWQTGETQYF	TGTGCCAGCAGCTTAGTTTGGCAGACTGGCGAGACCCAGTACTTC
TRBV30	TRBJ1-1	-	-	CASTQLNTEAFF	TGTGCTAGCACGCAGTTGAACACTGAAGCTTTCTTT
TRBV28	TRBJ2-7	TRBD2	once	CASSPPFAGVIYEQYF	TGTGCCAGCAGTCCGCCCTTTGCGGGAGTGATCTACGAGCAGTACTTC
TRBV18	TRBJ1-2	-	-	CASSPGGKDYGYTF	TGTGCCAGCTCACCGGGAGGGAAGGACTATGGCTACACCTTC
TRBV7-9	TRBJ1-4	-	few	CASSQGQDNEKLFF	TGTGCCAGCAGCCAGGGACAAGATAATGAAAAACTGTTTTTT
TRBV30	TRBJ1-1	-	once	CACQGWPMNTEAFF	TGTGCCTGCCAGGGGTGGCCTATGAACACTGAAGCTTTCTTT
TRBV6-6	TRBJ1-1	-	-	CASSRQSRGAFF	TGTGCCAGCAGTCGACAGTCCCGGGGGGCTTTCTTT
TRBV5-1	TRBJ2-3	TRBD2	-	CASSLGLAGVWSTDTQYF	TGCGCCAGCAGCTTGGGGCTAGCGGGAGTTTGGAGCACAGATACGCAGTATTTT
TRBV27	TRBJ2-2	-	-	CASSLRSYADTGELFF	TGTGCCAGCAGTTTGAGAAGCTACGCGGACACCGGGGAGCTGTTTTTT
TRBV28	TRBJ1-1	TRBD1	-	CASSLRTGGDGTEAFF	TGTGCCAGCAGTTTAAGGACAGGGGGCGACGGCACTGAAGCTTTCTTT
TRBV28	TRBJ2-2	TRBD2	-	CASSLWASGNQNTGELFF	TGTGCCAGCAGTTTATGGGCTAGCGGGAATCAGAACACCGGGGAGCTGTTTTTT
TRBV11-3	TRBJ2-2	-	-	CASSLVAGSGELFF	TGTGCCAGCAGCTTAGTGGCAGGGTCCGGGGAGCTGTTTTTT
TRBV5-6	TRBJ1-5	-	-	CASSALAGGGQPQHF	TGTGCCAGCAGCGCCCTCGCTGGGGGCGGTCAGCCCCAGCATTTT
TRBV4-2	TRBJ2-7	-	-	CASSQDLGDYEQYF	TGTGCCAGCAGCCAAGATCTAGGGGACTACGAGCAGTACTTC
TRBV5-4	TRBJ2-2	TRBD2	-	CASSSGTSGRAGELFF	TGTGCCAGCAGCTCCGGGACTAGCGGGAGGGCTGGGGAGCTGTTTTTT
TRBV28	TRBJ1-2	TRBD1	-	CASSLLGTGGSYGYTF	TGTGCCAGCAGTTTATTAGGGACAGGGGGCAGCTATGGCTACACCTTC
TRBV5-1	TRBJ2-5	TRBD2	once	CASIYGTSGRVLETQYF	TGCGCCAGCATCTACGGGACTAGCGGGAGGGTTCTGGAGACCCAGTACTTC
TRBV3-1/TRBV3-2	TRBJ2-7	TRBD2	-	CASSQERGEREYYEQYF	TGTGCCAGCAGCCAAGAGAGGGGGGAGCGGGAGTACTACGAGCAGTACTTC
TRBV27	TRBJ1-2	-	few	CASSLGAEEGYTF	TGTGCCAGCAGTTTAGGGGCAGAAGAGGGCTACACCTTC
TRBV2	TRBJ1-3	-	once	CASSRISGNTIYF	TGTGCCAGCTCCAGGATATCTGGAAACACCATATATTTT
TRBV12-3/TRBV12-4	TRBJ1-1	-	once	CASSFPGNTEAFF	TGTGCCAGCAGTTTCCCGGGGAACACTGAAGCTTTCTTT
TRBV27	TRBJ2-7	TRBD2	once	CASSSPGLGSHEQYF	TGTGCCAGCAGCTCTCCGGGACTAGGCTCCCACGAGCAGTACTTC
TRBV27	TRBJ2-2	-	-	CATGVLGTGELFF	TGTGCCACAGGGGTTCTTGGCACCGGGGAGCTGTTTTTT
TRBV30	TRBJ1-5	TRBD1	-	CAWKHRDRGLQPQHF	TGTGCCTGGAAACACCGGGACAGGGGCTTGCAGCCCCAGCATTTT
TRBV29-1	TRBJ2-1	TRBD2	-	CSVAPSGLAGNNEQFF	TGCAGCGTTGCCCCCTCGGGACTAGCGGGAAACAATGAGCAGTTCTTC
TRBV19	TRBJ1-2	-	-	CASSGVEATNYGYTF	TGTGCCAGTAGCGGAGTGGAGGCGACTAACTATGGCTACACCTTC
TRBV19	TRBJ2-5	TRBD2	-	CASRAGGGQETQYF	TGTGCCAGTAGAGCGGGAGGAGGACAAGAGACCCAGTACTTC
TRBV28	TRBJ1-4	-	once	CASSLWTANEKLFF	TGTGCCAGCAGTTTATGGACAGCAAATGAAAAACTGTTTTTT
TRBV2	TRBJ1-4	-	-	CASSTGQINEKLFF	TGTGCCAGCAGCACAGGACAGATTAATGAAAAACTGTTTTTT
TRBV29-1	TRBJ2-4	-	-	CSVVSRPPKNIQYF	TGCAGCGTTGTTAGTCGCCCACCCAAAAACATTCAGTACTTC
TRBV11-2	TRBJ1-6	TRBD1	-	CASSPPGTGNSPLHF	TGTGCCAGCAGCCCCCCCGGGACAGGGAATTCACCCCTCCACTTT
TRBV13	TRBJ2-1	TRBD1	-	CASSLEDGTENVNEQFF	TGTGCCAGCAGCTTAGAAGACGGGACAGAGAATGTGAATGAGCAGTTCTTC
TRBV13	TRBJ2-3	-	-	CASSPTGKTSTDTQYF	TGTGCCAGCAGCCCCACAGGGAAAACTAGCACAGATACGCAGTATTTT
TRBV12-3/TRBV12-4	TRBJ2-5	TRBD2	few	CASSLAGGETQYF	TGTGCCAGCAGTTTAGCCGGGGGGGAGACCCAGTACTTC
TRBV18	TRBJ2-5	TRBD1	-	CASSPGQGYETQYF	TGTGCCAGCTCACCGGGACAGGGGTATGAGACCCAGTACTTC
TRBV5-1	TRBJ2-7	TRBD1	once	CASSFKGQGTVEQYF	TGCGCCAGCAGCTTTAAGGGACAGGGGACGGTCGAGCAGTACTTC
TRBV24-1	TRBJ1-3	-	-	CATQHRQGISGNTIYF	TGTGCCACCCAACATCGGCAGGGGATCTCTGGAAACACCATATATTTT
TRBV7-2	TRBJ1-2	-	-	CASSSRANYGYTF	TGTGCCAGCAGCTCACGAGCTAACTATGGCTACACCTTC
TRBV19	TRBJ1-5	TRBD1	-	CASSYRDRGYSNQPQHF	TGTGCCAGTAGCTACCGGGACAGGGGCTATAGCAATCAGCCCCAGCATTTT
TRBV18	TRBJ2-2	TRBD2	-	CASSPPSGRETGELFF	TGTGCCAGCTCACCCCCTAGCGGGAGAGAGACCGGGGAGCTGTTTTTT
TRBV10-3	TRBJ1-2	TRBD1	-	CAISEQLGQGNGYTF	TGTGCCATCAGTGAACAGTTGGGACAGGGTAATGGCTACACCTTC
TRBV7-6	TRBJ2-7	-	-	CASSLGLGLSYEQYF	TGTGCCAGCAGCTTAGGGTTGGGCTTATCCTACGAGCAGTACTTC
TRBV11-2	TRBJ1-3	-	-	CASSLWLQGRSGNTIYF	TGTGCCAGCAGCTTATGGTTACAGGGCCGGAGTGGAAACACCATATATTTT
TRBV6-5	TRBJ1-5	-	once	CASNQGYNSNQPQHF	TGTGCCAGCAATCAGGGGTACAATAGCAATCAGCCCCAGCATTTT
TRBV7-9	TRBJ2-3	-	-	CASSLVLSGPDTQYF	TGTGCCAGCAGCTTAGTGTTGTCAGGGCCAGATACGCAGTATTTT
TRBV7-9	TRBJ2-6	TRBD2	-	CASSFASGRPSGANVLTF	TGTGCCAGCAGCTTCGCTAGCGGGAGGCCCTCTGGGGCCAACGTCCTGACTTTC
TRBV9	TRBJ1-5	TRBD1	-	CASSLEDRAYQPQHF	TGTGCCAGCTCCCTGGAGGACAGGGCGTATCAGCCCCAGCATTTT